This T cell receptor (beta chain) came from a study of T cell responses to AZD1222 COVID-19 vaccine. The CDR3 consists of 16 residues. Looked up from germline, CDR1 is SGHRS and CDR2 is YFSETQ. V lost 4 bases, J lost 5 bases, and 11 bases stayed unmatched. About this clone: The antigen is unknown.

Whole-study results and caveats: White British donors predominated, females outnumbered males, and clonal diversity was possibly underestimated. The study reported that nearly half of spike-specific TCRs target unmutated variant regions. Repertoire sampling was restricted to post-peak T cell response timepoints. Vaccine-related CD4 TCRs covered spike, predominating at 160-218 and 743-854.

Assay used: immunoSEQ multiplex PCR; TCRdb lists only in-frame clones, some missing. This sample has 150,000 to 200,000 clones; around 87% occur once, and the top ten carry about 3%. The source material was peripheral blood, sampled on day 0 of MenACWY control vaccination. The sequence was collected from an adult in good health. The V call is TRBV5-1, the J call TRBJ2-5; 10 bases agree with TRBD2. As DNA, the CDR3 is TGCGCCAGCAGCGGAACCGCTAGCGGGAGTGGGGAGACCCAGTACTTC. Translating it yields CASSGTASGSGETQYF. The whole variable domain, remainder taken from reference TRBV5-1 and TRBJ2-5, is KAGVTQTPRYLIKTRGQQVTLSCSPISGHRSVSWYQQTPGQGLQFLFEYFSETQRNKGNFPGRFSGRQFSNSRSEMNVSTLELGDSALYLCASSGTASGSGETQYFGPGTRLLVL.